Here is one T cell receptor (beta chain) with its context. In the authors' methods: Reference gene primers were amplified, and this amplification served to estimate nucleated cell counts. Clones were sequenced by immunoSEQ multiplex PCR, and TCRdb holds only the in-frame ones, with some missing. V and J calls plus clone size are reproduced from that table; the DNA served to infer D and trimming. This sample has some 130,000 clones; around 73% occur once, and the top ten carry approximately 11%. Germline CDR1 SGHRS, CDR2 YFSETQ. The CDR3 loop spans 16 amino acids. The V gene lost 0 bases and the J gene lost 4 bases, with 15 bases spanning the gap. These data come from a study of blood T cell repertoires in COVID-19. The overall study: Sample material is recorded as cDNA or gDNA derived from T cells, B-cell-depleted T cells, or PBMCs.

J is TRBJ2-3 and V is TRBV5-1, with D possibly matching TRBD2 (6 bases). Sequenced input: peripheral blood. This TCR came from a man aged 55 to 69 who had recovered from COVID-19. The CDR3 region has the DNA TGCGCCAGCAGCTTGGTCTCGGGGGAGTCAGCAGATACGCAGTATTTT. Translated: CASSLVSGESADTQYF.